The next 19 T cell receptor beta chains were all read from a single sample in a study of Graves' ophthalmopathy and Graves' hyperthyroidism. For repertoire sequencing, the TCR beta CDR3 regions were amplified from RNA transcripts. Scientists carried out first-round RT-PCR using HTBI primers and then a second-round multiplex PCR. MiXCR, run by TCRdb on the multiplex PCR reads, gives a single entry per CDR3 protein. In the table there are 40,000 to 50,000 distinct CDR3 sequences, around 50% of which are singletons. Specimen: peripheral blood. These receptors all come from an adult man with Graves' ophthalmopathy.

Ten or more counts support this clonotype. V gene TRBV5-4 combines with J gene TRBJ2-7; 11 positions agree with TRBD2. The CDR3 has 19 amino acids. In germline, CDR1 is SGHNT, CDR2 YYREEE (reference sequence). The J segment lost 3 bases and the V segment lost 5 bases, leaving 19 bases of the junction unmatched. CDR3 residues: CASSKTSGGLIILGYEQYF. The CDR3 bases are TGTGCCAGCAGTAAAACTAGCGGGGGACTTATCATCCTTGGCTACGAGCAGTACTTC.

V is TRBV20-1 and J is TRBJ1-1; the match to TRBD1 covers 7 bases. Germline trimming cut 7 bases from V and 2 bases from J; bases unmatched to any gene: 7. The germline gives CDR1 DFQATT, CDR2 SNEGSKA (reference sequence). This CDR3 has 13 amino acids. CDR3 sequence: CSGAKGGNTEAFF. CDR3 DNA sequence: TGCAGTGGTGCCAAAGGGGGCAACACTGAAGCTTTCTTT.

The chain joins TRBV5-1 to TRBJ2-3, with D perhaps TRBD2 (5 bases). Germline V CDR1 and CDR2: SGHRS, YFSETQ. Trimming cost V 3 bases and J 4 bases, with 18 bases left between them. This CDR3 has 16 residues. CDR3 nucleotide sequence: TGCGCCAGCAGCTCCACCCGGACGGGAAACTCAGATACGCAGTATTTT. Its protein is CASSSTRTGNSDTQYF.

In DNA, the CDR3 is TGCAGTGCTTCTGGGAGGGGCCAAGAGACCCAGTACTTC. Translation gives CSASGRGQETQYF. V gene TRBV20-1 combines with J gene TRBJ2-5; 7 bases match TRBD2. This CDR3 has 13 amino acids. V gave up 5 bases and J gave up 1 base; unmatched junction bases: 4. CDR1 and CDR2 from the germline V gene are DFQATT and SNEGSKA (reference sequence).

This clonotype was counted at least ten times. The chain employs TRBV28 and TRBJ1-5; perhaps TRBD1 as D (6 bases). This CDR3 is built from 12 residues. Trimming left V 8 bases short and J 6 bases short, with 11 bases between. CDR1 is MDHEN and CDR2 is SYDVKM in the germline V gene. CDR3 coding DNA: TGTGCCAGCGAGGGGGAGGGTCAGCCCCAGCATTTT. It yields the protein CASEGEGQPQHF.

The chain couples TRBV27 to TRBJ2-7; D may correspond to TRBD1 or TRBD2 (6 bases each). CDR3 length: 13 residues. CDR1 and CDR2 from the germline V gene are MNHEY and SMNVEV (reference sequence). CDR3 in amino acids: CASSLSRGTGANV. The CDR3 DNA follows: TGTGCCAGCAGTTTATCGAGGGGGACTGGGGCCAACGTC.

The J gene is TRBJ2-1, the V gene TRBV24-1; 8 bases align to TRBD1. Germline V gene lookup returns CDR1 KGHDR and CDR2 SFDVKD. The CDR3 covers 15 residues. Trimming removed 3 bases from V and 7 bases from J; junction bases left unmatched: 7. In DNA, the CDR3 is TGTGCCACCAGTGATCCCGGGACAGGAGTAAATGAGCAGTTCTTC. This codes for CATSDPGTGVNEQFF.

This clonotype was observed a single time. This chain connects TRBV7-2 to TRBJ2-5; D gene ambiguous. The CDR3 extends over 11 amino acids. The germline V gene encodes CDR1 SGHTA and CDR2 FQGNSA. Trimming removed 2 bases from V and 9 bases from J, with 7 bases in between. CDR3 coding DNA: TGTGCCAGCAGCTTACTGAGGTCCCAGTACTTC. Translation: CASSLLRSQYF.

This chain uses TRBV20-1 with TRBJ1-6; no clear D gene. The V gene lost 3 bases and the J gene lost 2 bases, with 11 bases spanning the gap. Germline V gene sequence: CDR1 DFQATT, CDR2 SNEGSKA (reference sequence). The CDR3 covers 15 residues. CDR3 protein: CSASGELTYNSPLHF. DNA of the CDR3: TGCAGTGCTAGCGGAGAGCTGACCTATAATTCACCCCTCCACTTT.

The chain uses TRBV19 and TRBJ2-2; D might be TRBD2 (7 bases). CDR1 LNHDA and CDR2 SQIVND come from the germline V gene (reference sequence). The CDR3 contains 15 residues. The V and J ends lost 1 base and 6 bases respectively, with 12 bases between them. In DNA form, the CDR3 reads TGTGCCAGTAGTATAGGGGCGGGGGCGGCCGGGGAGCTGTTTTTT. This encodes CASSIGAGAAGELFF.

The rearrangement links TRBV7-3 to TRBJ2-7; 9 bases agree with TRBD1. The germline V gene has CDR1 SGHTA and CDR2 FQGTGA. This CDR3 is built from 13 residues. With 6 bases clipped from V and 5 bases from J, the junction kept 5 bases outside the gene matches. CDR3 region: CASSPGQGNEQYF. For the CDR3, the DNA is TGTGCCAGCAGTCCCGGACAGGGGAACGAGCAGTACTTC.

The chain combines TRBV10-1 with TRBJ2-7; D is uncertain. The CDR3 extends over 14 amino acids. Germline CDR1 is WNHNN and CDR2 is SYGVQD (reference sequence). Trimming stripped 3 bases from V and 2 bases from J, with 11 bases between. CDR3 DNA: TGCGCCAGCAGTGATCTGGCCCCTCCCTACGAGCAGTACTTC. Translated: CASSDLAPPYEQYF.

This clonotype counts as medium-sized (0.01 to 0.1%). The V and J genes are TRBV15 and TRBJ2-7, with 7 bases lining up with TRBD1. This CDR3 is 15 amino acids long. CDR1 is LNHNV, CDR2 YYDKDF, per germline (reference sequence). V was clipped by 1 base and J by 0 bases; unmatched bases: 3. In DNA, the CDR3 is TGTGCCACCAGCAGAGCGACAGGGATCTCCTACGAGCAGTACTTC. Its protein product is CATSRATGISYEQYF.

The chain has TRBV7-9 and TRBJ2-5; maybe TRBD2 (7 bases). CDR3 size: 14 residues. Germline values: CDR1 SEHNR, CDR2 FQNEAQ (reference sequence). Trimming removed 5 bases at V and 4 bases at J, with 14 bases between. CDR3 region: CASSLAGASETQYF. The CDR3 nucleotides read TGTGCCAGCAGCCTGGCGGGGGCCTCAGAGACCCAGTACTTC.

The table lists this clonotype with many counts. This sequence joins TRBV20-1 and TRBJ2-1; 8 positions match TRBD2. The CDR3 contains 16 residues. Germline loops: CDR1 DFQATT, CDR2 SNEGSKA (reference sequence). With V trimmed by 0 bases and J by 8 bases, 12 bases remained unmatched. This chain's CDR3 is CSARDIGSGGLYEQFF. CDR3 coding DNA: TGCAGTGCTAGAGATATTGGGTCGGGGGGGCTTTATGAGCAGTTCTTC.

This clonotype has at least ten counts. The rearrangement links TRBV13 to TRBJ2-1, with 10 bases aligning to TRBD2. With 5 bases clipped from V and 0 bases from J, the junction kept 10 bases outside the gene matches. Germline loops: CDR1 PRHDT, CDR2 FYEKMQ (reference sequence). The CDR3 spans 18 residues. CDR3 region: CASSLRTSGLSSYNEQFF. The DNA for the CDR3 is TGTGCCAGCAGCCTTAGGACTAGCGGACTCAGCTCCTACAATGAGCAGTTCTTC.

This clonotype has just a few counts. This chain uses TRBV7-9 with TRBJ2-3, with 7 positions matching TRBD2. This CDR3 comprises 11 residues. The V and J ends lost 8 bases and 4 bases, in that order; junction bases with no gene match: 0. CDR1 and CDR2 (germline): SEHNR, FQNEAQ (reference sequence). For the CDR3, the DNA is TGTGCCAGCGGGGGGGCAGATACGCAGTATTTT. This codes for CASGGADTQYF. The whole variable domain, remainder taken from reference TRBV7-9 and TRBJ2-3, is DTGVSQNPRHKITKRGQNVTFRCDPISEHNRLYWYRQTLGQGPEFLTYFQNEAQLEKSRLLSDRFSAERPKGSFSTLEIQRTEQGDSAMYLCASGGADTQYFGPGTRLTVL.

This clonotype was seen only a few times. The V call is TRBV27, the J call TRBJ2-3, with unresolved D. The CDR3 is made up of 17 amino acids. Trimming pared 5 bases from V and 3 bases from J, leaving 21 bases between. Germline values: CDR1 MNHEY, CDR2 SMNVEV (reference sequence). This chain's CDR3 is CASSILLSSGATDTQYF. For the CDR3, the DNA is TGTGCCAGCAGTATCCTATTGTCGTCGGGCGCGACAGATACGCAGTATTTT.

The chain employs TRBV5-1 and TRBJ2-6, with a weak D call TRBD2 (5 bases). V lost 0 bases and J lost 4, with 8 bases in between. The CDR3 spans 15 residues. Looked up from germline, CDR1 is SGHRS and CDR2 is YFSETQ. CDR3 in DNA: TGCGCCAGCAGCTTGGGGCCGGGGGGGGCCAACGTCCTGACTTTC. Translated: CASSLGPGGANVLTF.